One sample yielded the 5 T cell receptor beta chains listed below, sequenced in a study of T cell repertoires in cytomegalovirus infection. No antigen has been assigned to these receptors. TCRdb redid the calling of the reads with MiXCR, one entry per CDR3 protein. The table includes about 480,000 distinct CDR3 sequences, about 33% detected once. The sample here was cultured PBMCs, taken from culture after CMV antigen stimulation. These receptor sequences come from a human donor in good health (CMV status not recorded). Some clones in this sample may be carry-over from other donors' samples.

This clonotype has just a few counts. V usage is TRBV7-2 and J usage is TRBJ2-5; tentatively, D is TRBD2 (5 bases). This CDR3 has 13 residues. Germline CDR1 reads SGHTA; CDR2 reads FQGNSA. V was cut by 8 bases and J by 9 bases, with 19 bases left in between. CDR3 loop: CASCLEDFVPQYF. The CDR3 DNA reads TGTGCCAGCTGCCTAGAGGACTTTGTTCCCCAGTACTTC.

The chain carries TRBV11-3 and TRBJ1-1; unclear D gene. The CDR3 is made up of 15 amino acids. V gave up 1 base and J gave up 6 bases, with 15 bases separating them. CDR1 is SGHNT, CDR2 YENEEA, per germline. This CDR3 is CASSLGPLRVSEAFF. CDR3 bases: TGTGCCAGCAGCTTAGGCCCCTTGAGGGTTTCTGAAGCTTTCTTT.

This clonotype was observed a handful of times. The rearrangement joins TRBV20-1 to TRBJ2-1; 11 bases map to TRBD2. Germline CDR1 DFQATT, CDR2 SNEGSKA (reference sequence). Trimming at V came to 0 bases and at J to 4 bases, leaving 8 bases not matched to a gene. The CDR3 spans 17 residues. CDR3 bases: TGCAGTGCTAGAGATTCAACCATAGCGGGAGGGTACAATGAGCAGTTCTTC. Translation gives CSARDSTIAGGYNEQFF.

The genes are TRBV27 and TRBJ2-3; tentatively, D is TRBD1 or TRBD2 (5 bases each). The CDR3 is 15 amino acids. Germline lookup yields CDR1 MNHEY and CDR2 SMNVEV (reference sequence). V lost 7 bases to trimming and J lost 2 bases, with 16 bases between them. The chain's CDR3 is CASIPLGTLTDTQYF. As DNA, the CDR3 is TGTGCCAGCATTCCTTTGGGGACCCTCACAGATACGCAGTATTTT.

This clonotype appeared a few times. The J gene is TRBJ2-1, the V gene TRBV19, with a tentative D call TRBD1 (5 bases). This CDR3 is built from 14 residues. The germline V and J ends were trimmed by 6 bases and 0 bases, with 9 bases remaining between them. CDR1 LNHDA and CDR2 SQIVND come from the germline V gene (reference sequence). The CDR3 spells CASRRQSSYNEQFF. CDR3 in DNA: TGTGCCAGTAGGAGACAGAGCTCCTACAATGAGCAGTTCTTC. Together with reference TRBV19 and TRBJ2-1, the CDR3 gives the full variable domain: DGGITQSPKYLFRKEGQNVTLSCEQNLNHDAMYWYRQDPGQGLRLIYYSQIVNDFQKGDIAEGYSVSREKKESFPLTVTSAQKNPTAFYLCASRRQSSYNEQFFGPGTRLTVL.